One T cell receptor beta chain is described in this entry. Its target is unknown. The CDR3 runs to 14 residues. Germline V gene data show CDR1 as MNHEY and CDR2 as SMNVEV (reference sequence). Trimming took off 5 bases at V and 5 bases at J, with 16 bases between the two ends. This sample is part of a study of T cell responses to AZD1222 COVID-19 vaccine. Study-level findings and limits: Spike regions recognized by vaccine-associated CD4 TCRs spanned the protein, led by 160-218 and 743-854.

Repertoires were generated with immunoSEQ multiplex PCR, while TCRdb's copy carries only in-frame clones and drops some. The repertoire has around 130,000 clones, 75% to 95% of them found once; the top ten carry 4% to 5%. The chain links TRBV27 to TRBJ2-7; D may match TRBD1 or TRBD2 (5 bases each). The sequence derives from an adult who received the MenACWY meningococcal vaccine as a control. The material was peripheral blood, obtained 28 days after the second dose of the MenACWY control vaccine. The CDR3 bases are TGTGCCAGCAGTCTCCAAGGTTCGGGGCACGAGCAGTACTTC. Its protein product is CASSLQGSGHEQYF.